Below, 2 T cell receptor beta chains from the same sample are listed, as sequenced in a study of T cell responses to AZD1222 COVID-19 vaccine. The assay was immunoSEQ multiplex PCR, and TCRdb's table has in-frame clones only and misses some. This table holds roughly 84,000 clones, 70% to 90% found once. The sample here was peripheral blood, taken 28 days after the second AZD1222 dose. The receptors were gathered from an adult who received the AZD1222 COVID-19 vaccine.

This clone was found once. This chain uses TRBV28 with TRBJ2-7; D call uncertain. Germline V gene data show CDR1 as MDHEN and CDR2 as SYDVKM. The CDR3 is made up of 11 amino acids. V dropped 5 bases and J dropped 2 bases, with 4 bases sitting between them. The CDR3 reads CASSRTYEQYF. The CDR3 region has the DNA TGTGCCAGCAGTCGAACCTACGAGCAGTACTTC.

The rearrangement joins TRBV4-3 to TRBJ1-2, with 11 bases identical to TRBD1. CDR1 and CDR2 from the germline V gene are LGHNA and YSLEER. The CDR3 has 14 amino acids. V was clipped by 4 bases and J by 3 bases; unmatched bases: 1. The CDR3 region is CASSRDRGYYGYTF. CDR3 nucleotides: TGCGCCAGCAGCCGGGACAGGGGGTACTATGGCTACACCTTC.